This T cell receptor (beta chain) was identified during a study of long-term antiretroviral therapy in people with HIV. Sequencing used immunoSEQ v3.0 at survey level. Produced via immunoSEQ multiplex PCR; TCRdb's table is partial and in-frame only. The sample has around 20,000 clones; about 80% are singletons. With 6 bases clipped from V and 0 bases from J, the junction kept 7 bases outside the gene matches. Germline V CDR1 and CDR2: MNHEY, SVGAGI. The CDR3 totals 15 residues. The chain is built from TRBV6-5 and TRBJ1-2, with TRBD1 matching over 7 bases. The input for sequencing was unsorted PBMCs, taken 0.5 years after starting antiretroviral therapy. This sequence originates from a man aged 18 to 35 with HIV. CDR3 amino acids: CASRPSGQANYGYTF. The CDR3, as DNA: TGTGCCAGCAGGCCCTCAGGACAGGCTAACTATGGCTACACCTTC.